This TCR beta chain was captured by sequencing in a study of lymphopenia after photon versus proton radiotherapy. Clones were sequenced by immunoSEQ multiplex PCR, and TCRdb holds only the in-frame ones, with some missing. The data show around 70,000 clones, approximately 91% seen once. The receptor's source is a woman in her 70s with pancreatic cancer. This material consisted of peripheral blood, taken from a patient treated with photon-based radiotherapy.

The CDR3 DNA reads as TGTGCCAGCAGCTATACAGGGGTTGGAAACACCATATATTTT. This gives the protein CASSYTGVGNTIYF. The chain combines TRBV5-4 with TRBJ1-3; 7 bases match TRBD1. The CDR3 covers 14 residues. CDR1 and CDR2 (germline): SGHNT, YYREEE (reference sequence). Trimming took 3 bases from V and 3 from J; bases not matched to a gene: 3.